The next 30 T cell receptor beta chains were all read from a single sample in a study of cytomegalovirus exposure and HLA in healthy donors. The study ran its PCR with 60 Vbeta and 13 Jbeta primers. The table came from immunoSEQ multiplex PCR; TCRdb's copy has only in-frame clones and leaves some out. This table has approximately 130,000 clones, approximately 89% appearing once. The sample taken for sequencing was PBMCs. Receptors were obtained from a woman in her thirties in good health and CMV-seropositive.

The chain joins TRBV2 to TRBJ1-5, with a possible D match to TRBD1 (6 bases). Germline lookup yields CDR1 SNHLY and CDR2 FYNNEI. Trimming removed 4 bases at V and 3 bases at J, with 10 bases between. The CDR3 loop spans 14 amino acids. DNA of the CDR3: TGTGCCAGCAGTGCAAACAGGGACAATCAGCCCCAGCATTTT. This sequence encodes CASSANRDNQPQHF.

The CDR3 here is CASSLSPGSEKLFF. CDR3 nucleotides: TGTGCCAGCAGCTTGTCTCCAGGGTCTGAAAAACTGTTTTTT. The chain joins TRBV5-6 to TRBJ1-4; D might be TRBD1 (5 bases). The CDR3 is 14 amino acids. The V gene's germline CDR1 is SGHDT and CDR2 YYEEEE. V was clipped by 1 base and J by 7 bases, with 11 bases between them.

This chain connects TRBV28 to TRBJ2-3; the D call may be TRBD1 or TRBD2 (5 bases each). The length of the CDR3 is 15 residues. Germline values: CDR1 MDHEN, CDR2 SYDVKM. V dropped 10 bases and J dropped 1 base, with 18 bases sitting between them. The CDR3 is CAIRESITGTDTQYF. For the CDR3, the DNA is TGTGCCATCAGGGAGAGCATTACTGGCACAGATACGCAGTATTTT. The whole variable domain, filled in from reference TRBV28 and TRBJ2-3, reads DVKVTQSSRYLVKRTGEKVFLECVQDMDHENMFWYRQDPGLGLRLIYFSYDVKMKEKGDIPEGYSVSREKKERFSLILESASTNQTSMYLCAIRESITGTDTQYFGPGTRLTVL.

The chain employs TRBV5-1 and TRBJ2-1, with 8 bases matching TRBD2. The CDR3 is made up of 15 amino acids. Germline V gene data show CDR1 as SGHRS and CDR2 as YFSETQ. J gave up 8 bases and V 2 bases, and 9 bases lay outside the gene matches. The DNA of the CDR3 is TGCGCCAGCAGCTTAACGGGGACTAGGGGGGATGAGCAGTTCTTC. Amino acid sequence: CASSLTGTRGDEQFF.

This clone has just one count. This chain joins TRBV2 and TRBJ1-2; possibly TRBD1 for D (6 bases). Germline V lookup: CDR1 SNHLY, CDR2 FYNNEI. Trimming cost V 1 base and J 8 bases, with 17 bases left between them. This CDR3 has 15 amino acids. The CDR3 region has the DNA TGTGCCAGCAGTGAAGTTTGGGGGGGGCTGGTCGGCTACACCTTC. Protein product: CASSEVWGGLVGYTF.

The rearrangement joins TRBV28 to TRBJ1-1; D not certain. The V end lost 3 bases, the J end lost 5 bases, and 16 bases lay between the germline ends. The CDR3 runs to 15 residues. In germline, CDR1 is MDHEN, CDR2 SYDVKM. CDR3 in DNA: TGTGCCAGCAGTTTGGACCCGGGGTTGCGAACTGAAGCTTTCTTT. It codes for CASSLDPGLRTEAFF.

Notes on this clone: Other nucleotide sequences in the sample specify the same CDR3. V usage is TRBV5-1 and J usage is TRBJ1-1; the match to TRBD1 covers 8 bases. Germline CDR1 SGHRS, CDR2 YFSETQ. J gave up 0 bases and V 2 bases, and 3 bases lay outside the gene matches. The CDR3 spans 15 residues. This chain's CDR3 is CASSFLTGVNTEAFF. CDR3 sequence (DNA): TGCGCCAGCAGCTTCCTGACAGGGGTGAACACTGAAGCTTTCTTT.

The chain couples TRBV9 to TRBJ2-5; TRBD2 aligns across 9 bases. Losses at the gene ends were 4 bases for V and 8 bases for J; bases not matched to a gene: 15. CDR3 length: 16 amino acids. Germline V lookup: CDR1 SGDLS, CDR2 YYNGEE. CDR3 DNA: TGTGCCAGCAGCACTTCCCTAAGCGGGGGGCCCTCAACCCAGTACTTC. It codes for CASSTSLSGGPSTQYF.

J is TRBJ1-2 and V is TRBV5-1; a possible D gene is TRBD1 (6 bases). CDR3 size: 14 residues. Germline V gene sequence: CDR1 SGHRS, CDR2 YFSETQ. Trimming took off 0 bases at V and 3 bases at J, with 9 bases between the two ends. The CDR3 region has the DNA TGCGCCAGCAGCTTGGATCCAGGGGACTATGGCTACACCTTC. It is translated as CASSLDPGDYGYTF. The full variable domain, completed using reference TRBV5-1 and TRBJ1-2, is KAGVTQTPRYLIKTRGQQVTLSCSPISGHRSVSWYQQTPGQGLQFLFEYFSETQRNKGNFPGRFSGRQFSNSRSEMNVSTLELGDSALYLCASSLDPGDYGYTFGSGTRLTVV.

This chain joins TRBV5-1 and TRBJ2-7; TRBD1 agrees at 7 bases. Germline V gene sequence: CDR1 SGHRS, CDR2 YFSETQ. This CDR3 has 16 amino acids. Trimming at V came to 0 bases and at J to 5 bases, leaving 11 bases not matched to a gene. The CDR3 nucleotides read TGCGCCAGCAGCTTGGGAAGGGAGACAGGGACCCACGAGCAGTACTTC. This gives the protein CASSLGRETGTHEQYF.

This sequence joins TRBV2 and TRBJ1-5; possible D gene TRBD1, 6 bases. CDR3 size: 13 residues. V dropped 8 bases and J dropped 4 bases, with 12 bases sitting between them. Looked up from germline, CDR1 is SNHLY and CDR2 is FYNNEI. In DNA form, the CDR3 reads TGTGCCAGCGCCCAGGGGCCTAATCAGCCCCAGCATTTT. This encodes CASAQGPNQPQHF.

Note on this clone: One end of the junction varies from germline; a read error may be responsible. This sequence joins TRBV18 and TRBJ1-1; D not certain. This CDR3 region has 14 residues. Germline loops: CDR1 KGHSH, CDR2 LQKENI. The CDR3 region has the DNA TGTGCCAGCTCACCACTTAGTTCGTCAACTGGAGCTTTCTTT. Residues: CASSPLSSSTGAFF.

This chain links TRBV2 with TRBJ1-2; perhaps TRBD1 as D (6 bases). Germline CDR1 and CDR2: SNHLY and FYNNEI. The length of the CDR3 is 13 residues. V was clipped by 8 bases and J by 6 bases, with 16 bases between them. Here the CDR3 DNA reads TGTGCCAGCGCCCGGAACAGGGATGATGGCTACACCTTC. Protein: CASARNRDDGYTF. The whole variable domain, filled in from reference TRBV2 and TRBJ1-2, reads EPEVTQTPSHQVTQMGQEVILRCVPISNHLYFYWYRQILGQKVEFLVSFYNNEISEKSEIFDDQFSVERPDGSNFTLKIRSTKLEDSAMYFCASARNRDDGYTFGSGTRLTVV.

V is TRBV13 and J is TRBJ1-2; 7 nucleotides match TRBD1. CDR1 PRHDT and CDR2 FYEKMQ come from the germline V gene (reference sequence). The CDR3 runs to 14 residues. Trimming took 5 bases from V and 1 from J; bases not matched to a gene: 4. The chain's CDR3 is CASSGGQNNYGYTF. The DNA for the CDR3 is TGTGCCAGCAGCGGGGGACAGAATAACTATGGCTACACCTTC.

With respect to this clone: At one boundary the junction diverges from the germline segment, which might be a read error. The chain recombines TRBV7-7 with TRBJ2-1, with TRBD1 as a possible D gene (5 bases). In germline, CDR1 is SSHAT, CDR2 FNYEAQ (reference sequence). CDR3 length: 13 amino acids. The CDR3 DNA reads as TGTGCTAGCAGCGATACAGTTACAGGCTATCAGTTCTTC. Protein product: CASSDTVTGYQFF.

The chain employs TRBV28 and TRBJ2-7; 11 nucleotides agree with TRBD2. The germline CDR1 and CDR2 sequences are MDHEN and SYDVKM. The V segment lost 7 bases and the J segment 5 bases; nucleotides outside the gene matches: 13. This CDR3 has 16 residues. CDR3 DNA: TGTGCCAGCACTTCCACAATACTAGCGGGAGTAAACGAGCAGTACTTC. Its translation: CASTSTILAGVNEQYF. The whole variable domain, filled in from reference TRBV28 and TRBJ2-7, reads DVKVTQSSRYLVKRTGEKVFLECVQDMDHENMFWYRQDPGLGLRLIYFSYDVKMKEKGDIPEGYSVSREKKERFSLILESASTNQTSMYLCASTSTILAGVNEQYFGPGTRLTVT.

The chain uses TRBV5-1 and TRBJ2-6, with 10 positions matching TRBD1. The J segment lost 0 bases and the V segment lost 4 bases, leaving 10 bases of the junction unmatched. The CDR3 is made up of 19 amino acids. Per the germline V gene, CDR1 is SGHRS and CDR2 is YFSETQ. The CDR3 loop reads CASSKIPTGGNSGANVLTF. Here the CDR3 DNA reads TGCGCCAGCAGCAAGATACCGACAGGGGGCAACTCTGGGGCCAACGTCCTGACTTTC.

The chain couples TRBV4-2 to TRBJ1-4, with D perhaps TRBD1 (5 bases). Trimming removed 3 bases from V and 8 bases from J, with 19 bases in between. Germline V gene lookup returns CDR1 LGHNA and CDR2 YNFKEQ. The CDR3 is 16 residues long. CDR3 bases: TGTGCCAGCAGCCACTTAGGGGTAGGGAACGACGAAAAACTGTTTTTT. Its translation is CASSHLGVGNDEKLFF.

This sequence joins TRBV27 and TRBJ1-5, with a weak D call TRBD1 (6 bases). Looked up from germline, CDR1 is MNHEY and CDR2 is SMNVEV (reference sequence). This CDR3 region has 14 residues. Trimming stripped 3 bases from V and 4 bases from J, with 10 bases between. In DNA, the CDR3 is TGTGCCAGCAGTTTTTCGGACAGAAATCAGCCCCAGCATTTT. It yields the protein CASSFSDRNQPQHF.

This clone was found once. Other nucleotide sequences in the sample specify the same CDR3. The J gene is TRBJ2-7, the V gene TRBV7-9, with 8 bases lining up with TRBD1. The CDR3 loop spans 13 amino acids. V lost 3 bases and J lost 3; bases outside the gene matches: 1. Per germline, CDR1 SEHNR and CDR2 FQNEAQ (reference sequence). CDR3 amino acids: CASSLTGVYEQYF. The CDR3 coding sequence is TGTGCCAGCAGCTTGACAGGGGTCTACGAGCAGTACTTC.

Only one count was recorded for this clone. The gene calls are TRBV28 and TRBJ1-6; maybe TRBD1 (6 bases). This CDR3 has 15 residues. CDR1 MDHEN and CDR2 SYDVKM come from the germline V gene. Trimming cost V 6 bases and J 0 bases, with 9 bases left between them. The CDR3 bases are TGTGCCAGCAGGGGGGCCGTCTCCTATAATTCACCCCTCCACTTT. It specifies CASRGAVSYNSPLHF.

The CDR3 coding sequence is TGTGCCAGCAGTCTCTCCTATGGCTACACCTTC. The encoded protein is CASSLSYGYTF. The rearrangement links TRBV28 to TRBJ1-2; D remains unclear. From germline, CDR1 is MDHEN and CDR2 SYDVKM. There are 11 residues in the CDR3. V gave up 5 bases and J gave up 4 bases, with 5 bases separating them.

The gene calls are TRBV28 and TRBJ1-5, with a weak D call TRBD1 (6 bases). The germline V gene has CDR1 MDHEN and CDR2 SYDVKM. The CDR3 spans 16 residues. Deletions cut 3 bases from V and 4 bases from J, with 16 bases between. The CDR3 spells CASSFGVNRVNQPQHF. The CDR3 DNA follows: TGTGCCAGCAGTTTCGGGGTCAACAGGGTTAATCAGCCCCAGCATTTT.

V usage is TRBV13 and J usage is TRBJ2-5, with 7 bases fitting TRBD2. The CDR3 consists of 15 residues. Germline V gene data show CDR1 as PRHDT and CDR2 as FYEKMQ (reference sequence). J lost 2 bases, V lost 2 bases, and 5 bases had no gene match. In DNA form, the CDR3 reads TGTGCCAGCAGCTTATGGGACGGGAGGCAAGAGACCCAGTACTTC. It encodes CASSLWDGRQETQYF.

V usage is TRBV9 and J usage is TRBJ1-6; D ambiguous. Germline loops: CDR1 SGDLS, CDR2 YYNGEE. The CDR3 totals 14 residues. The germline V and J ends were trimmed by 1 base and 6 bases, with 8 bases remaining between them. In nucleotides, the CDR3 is TGTGCCAGCAGCGTATTGAGCCTTAATTCACCCCTCCACTTT. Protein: CASSVLSLNSPLHF.

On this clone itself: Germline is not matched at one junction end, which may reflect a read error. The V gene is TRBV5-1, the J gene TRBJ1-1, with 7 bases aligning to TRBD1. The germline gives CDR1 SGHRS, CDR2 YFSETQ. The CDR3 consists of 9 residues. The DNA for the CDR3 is TGCGCCAGCAGCTTGACAGGGGTCTTT. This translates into CASSLTGVF. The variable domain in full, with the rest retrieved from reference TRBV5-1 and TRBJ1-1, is KAGVTQTPRYLIKTRGQQVTLSCSPISGHRSVSWYQQTPGQGLQFLFEYFSETQRNKGNFPGRFSGRQFSNSRSEMNVSTLELGDSALYLCASSLTGVFGQGTRLTVV.

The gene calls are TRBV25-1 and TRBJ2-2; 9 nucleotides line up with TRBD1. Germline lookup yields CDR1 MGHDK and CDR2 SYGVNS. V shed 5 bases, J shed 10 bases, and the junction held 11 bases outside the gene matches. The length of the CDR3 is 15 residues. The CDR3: CASSRLGQGGMELFF. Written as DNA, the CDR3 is TGTGCCAGCAGTAGACTGGGACAGGGAGGGATGGAGCTGTTTTTT. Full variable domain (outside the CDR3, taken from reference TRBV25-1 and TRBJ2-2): EADIYQTPRYLVIGTGKKITLECSQTMGHDKMYWYQQDPGMELHLIHYSYGVNSTEKGDLSSESTVSRIRTEHFPLTLESARPSHTSQYLCASSRLGQGGMELFFGEGSRLTVL.

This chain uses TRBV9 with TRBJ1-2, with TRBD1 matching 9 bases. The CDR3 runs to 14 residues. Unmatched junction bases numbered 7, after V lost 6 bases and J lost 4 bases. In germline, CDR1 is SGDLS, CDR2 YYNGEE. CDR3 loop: CASIQGAYGYGYTF. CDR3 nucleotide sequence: TGTGCCAGCATACAGGGGGCGTATGGCTATGGCTACACCTTC.

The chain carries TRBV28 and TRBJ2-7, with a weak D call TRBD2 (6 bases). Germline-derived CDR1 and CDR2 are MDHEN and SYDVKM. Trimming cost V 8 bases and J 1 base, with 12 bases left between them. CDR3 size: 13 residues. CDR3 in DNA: TGTGCCAGCGGCCAACGGGGGTCCTACGAGCAGTACTTC. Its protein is CASGQRGSYEQYF.

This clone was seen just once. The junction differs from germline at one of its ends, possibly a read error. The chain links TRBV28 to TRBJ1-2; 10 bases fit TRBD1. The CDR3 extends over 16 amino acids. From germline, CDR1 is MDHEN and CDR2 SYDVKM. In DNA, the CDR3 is TGTGCCAGCAGCACACTACCGGGACAGGGGTACGATGGCTACATCTTC. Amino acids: CASSTLPGQGYDGYIF.